Listed here are 8 T cell receptor beta chains from one sample, sequenced in a study of blood T cell repertoires in COVID-19. Sequencing used immunoSEQ multiplex PCR; TCRdb keeps in-frame clones, though not all of them. The repertoire holds 110,000 to 150,000 clones, with approximately 80% as singletons. The sample was peripheral blood. All receptors derive from a human donor in a cohort sampled during active COVID-19.

The chain employs TRBV24-1 and TRBJ2-5; weak D call: TRBD1 (5 bases). There are 15 residues in the CDR3. With 1 base removed from V and 3 bases from J, the gap between germline ends came to 11 bases. Germline CDR1 and CDR2: KGHDR and SFDVKD. Here the CDR3 reads CATSDFIQGKETQYF. Here the CDR3 DNA reads TGTGCCACCAGTGATTTTATTCAGGGTAAAGAGACCCAGTACTTC.

The chain carries TRBV7-2 and TRBJ1-1; D gene uncertain. Between the trimmed V and J ends, which lost 1 base and 5 bases, there was a span of 8 bases. The CDR3 loop spans 13 amino acids. Germline lookup yields CDR1 SGHTA and CDR2 FQGNSA. The CDR3 is CASSLGLGTEAFF. CDR3 nucleotides: TGTGCCAGCAGCTTAGGCCTCGGTACTGAAGCTTTCTTT.

This clone appeared a few times. The CDR3 coding sequence is TGTGCCAGCAGCCCCGGACAGGGGGTCGGAAAACTGTTTTTT. Its translation: CASSPGQGVGKLFF. This rearrangement joins TRBV7-2 to TRBJ1-4, with 10 bases aligning to TRBD1. The germline CDR1 and CDR2 sequences are SGHTA and FQGNSA. The CDR3 spans 14 residues. Unmatched junction bases numbered 7, after V lost 5 bases and J lost 10 bases.

The chain combines TRBV11-2 with TRBJ2-3; 12 bases are a match to TRBD2. This CDR3 comprises 16 residues. Germline trimming cut 5 bases from V and 8 bases from J; bases unmatched to any gene: 11. CDR1 and CDR2 from the germline V gene are SGHAT and FQNNGV. The CDR3 is CASSARLAGVGGTQYF. In nucleotides, the CDR3 is TGTGCCAGCAGCGCCCGACTAGCGGGAGTGGGTGGTACGCAGTATTTT.

This clone was observed a handful of times. V gene TRBV5-1 combines with J gene TRBJ2-5; 13 bases agree with TRBD2. Germline-derived CDR1 and CDR2 are SGHRS and YFSETQ. With 0 bases clipped from V and 4 bases from J, the junction kept 6 bases outside the gene matches. This CDR3 is 17 amino acids long. The CDR3 loop reads CASSLGLAGGRGETQYF. CDR3 bases: TGCGCCAGCAGCTTGGGACTAGCGGGGGGCCGTGGAGAGACCCAGTACTTC.

For this clone: Other DNA sequences in the same sample also yield this CDR3. This chain connects TRBV7-9 to TRBJ1-1; D gene ambiguous. Germline V gene sequence: CDR1 SEHNR, CDR2 FQNEAQ (reference sequence). This CDR3 is 14 amino acids long. Trimming removed 3 bases at V and 1 base at J, with 9 bases between. The CDR3 protein is CASSLGRGNTEAFF. The CDR3 nucleotides are TGTGCCAGCAGCTTGGGGAGAGGGAACACTGAAGCTTTCTTT.

The CDR3 spells CASSAARAPNNEQFF. CDR3 DNA: TGTGCCAGCAGCGCGGCTCGCGCCCCTAACAATGAGCAGTTCTTC. The genes are TRBV11-3 and TRBJ2-1; D not certain. This CDR3 comprises 15 residues. Germline loops: CDR1 SGHNT, CDR2 YENEEA. V lost 5 bases and J lost 5, with 16 bases in between.

The chain uses TRBV30 and TRBJ1-2; D is possibly TRBD1 (6 bases). There are 15 residues in the CDR3. V was trimmed by 4 bases and J by 0 bases, leaving 15 bases between them. Germline CDR1 GTSNPN, CDR2 SVGIG (reference sequence). This chain's CDR3 is CAWKTGPNSNYGYTF. In DNA form, the CDR3 reads TGTGCCTGGAAGACAGGACCCAACTCTAACTATGGCTACACCTTC.